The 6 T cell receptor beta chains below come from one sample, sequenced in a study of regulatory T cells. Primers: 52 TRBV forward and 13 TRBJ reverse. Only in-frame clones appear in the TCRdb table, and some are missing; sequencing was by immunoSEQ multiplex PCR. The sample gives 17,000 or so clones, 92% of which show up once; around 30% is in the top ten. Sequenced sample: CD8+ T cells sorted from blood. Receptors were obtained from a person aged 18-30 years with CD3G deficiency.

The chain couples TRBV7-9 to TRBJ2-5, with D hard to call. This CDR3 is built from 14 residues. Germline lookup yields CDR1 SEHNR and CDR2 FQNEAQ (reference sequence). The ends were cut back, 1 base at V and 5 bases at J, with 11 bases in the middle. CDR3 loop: CASSLGGRAETQYF. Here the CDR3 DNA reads TGTGCCAGCAGCTTAGGAGGCCGGGCGGAGACCCAGTACTTC.

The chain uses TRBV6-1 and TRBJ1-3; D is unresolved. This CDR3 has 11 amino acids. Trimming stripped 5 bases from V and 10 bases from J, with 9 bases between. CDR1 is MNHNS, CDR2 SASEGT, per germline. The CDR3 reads CASSFGGTIYF. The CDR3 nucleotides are TGTGCCAGCAGTTTCGGTGGGACCATATATTTT.

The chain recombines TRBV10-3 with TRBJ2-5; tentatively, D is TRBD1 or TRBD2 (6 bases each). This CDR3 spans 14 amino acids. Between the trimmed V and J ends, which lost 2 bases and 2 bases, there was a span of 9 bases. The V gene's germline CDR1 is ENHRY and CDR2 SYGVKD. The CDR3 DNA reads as TGTGCCATCAGTGAGCGGGGGCCTCAAGAGACCCAGTACTTC. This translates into CAISERGPQETQYF.

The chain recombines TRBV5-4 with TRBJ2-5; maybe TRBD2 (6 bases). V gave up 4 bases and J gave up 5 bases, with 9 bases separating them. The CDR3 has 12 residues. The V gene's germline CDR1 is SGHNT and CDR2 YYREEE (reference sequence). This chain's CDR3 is CASSHGGETQYF. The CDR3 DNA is TGTGCCAGCAGCCACGGAGGGGAGACCCAGTACTTC. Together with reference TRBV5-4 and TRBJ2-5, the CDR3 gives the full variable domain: ETGVTQSPTHLIKTRGQQVTLRCSSQSGHNTVSWYQQALGQGPQFIFQYYREEENGRGNFPPRFSGLQFPNYSSELNVNALELDDSALYLCASSHGGETQYFGPGTRLLVL.

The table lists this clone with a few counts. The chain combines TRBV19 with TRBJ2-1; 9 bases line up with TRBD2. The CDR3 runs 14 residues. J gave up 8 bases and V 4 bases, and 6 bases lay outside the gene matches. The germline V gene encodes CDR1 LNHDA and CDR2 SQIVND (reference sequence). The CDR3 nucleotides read TGTGCCAGTAGTAACGCGGGAGGGTTCCATGAGCAGTTCTTC. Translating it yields CASSNAGGFHEQFF.

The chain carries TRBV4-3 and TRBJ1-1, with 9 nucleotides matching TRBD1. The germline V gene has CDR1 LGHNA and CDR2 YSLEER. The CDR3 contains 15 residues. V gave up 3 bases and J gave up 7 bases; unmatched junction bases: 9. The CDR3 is CASSHLGQGPGEAFF. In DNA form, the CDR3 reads TGCGCCAGCAGCCACCTCGGACAGGGGCCGGGTGAAGCTTTCTTT.